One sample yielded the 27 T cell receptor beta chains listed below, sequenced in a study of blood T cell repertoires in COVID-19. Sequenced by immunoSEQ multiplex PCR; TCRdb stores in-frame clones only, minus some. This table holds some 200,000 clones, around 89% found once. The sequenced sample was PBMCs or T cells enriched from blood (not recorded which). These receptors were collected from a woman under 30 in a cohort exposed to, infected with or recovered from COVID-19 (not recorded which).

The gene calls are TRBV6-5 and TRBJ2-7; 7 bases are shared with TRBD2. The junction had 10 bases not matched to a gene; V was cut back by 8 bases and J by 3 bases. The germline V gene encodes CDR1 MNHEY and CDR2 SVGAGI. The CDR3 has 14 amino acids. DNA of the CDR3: TGTGCCAGCCTTTTTGCGGGGGAACACTACGAGCAGTACTTC. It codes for CASLFAGEHYEQYF.

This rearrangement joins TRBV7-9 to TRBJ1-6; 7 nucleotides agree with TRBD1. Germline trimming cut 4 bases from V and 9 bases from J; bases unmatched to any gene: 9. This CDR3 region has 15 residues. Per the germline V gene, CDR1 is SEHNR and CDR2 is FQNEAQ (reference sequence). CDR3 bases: TGTGCCAGCAGCTCAAACAGGGGCGAGAGTTCACCCCTCCACTTT. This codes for CASSSNRGESSPLHF.

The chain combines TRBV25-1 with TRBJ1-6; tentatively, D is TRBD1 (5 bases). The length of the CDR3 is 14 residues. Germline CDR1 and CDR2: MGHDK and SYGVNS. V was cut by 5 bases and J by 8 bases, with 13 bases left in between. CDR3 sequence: CASSKPGLYSPLHF. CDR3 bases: TGTGCCAGCAGTAAACCGGGACTGTATTCACCCCTCCACTTT.

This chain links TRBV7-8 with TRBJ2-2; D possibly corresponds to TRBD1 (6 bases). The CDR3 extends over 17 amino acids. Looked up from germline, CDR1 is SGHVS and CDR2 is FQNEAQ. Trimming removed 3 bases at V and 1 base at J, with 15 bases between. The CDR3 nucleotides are TGTGCCAGCAGCTTCCCTGTCGGACAGAAGAACACCGGGGAGCTGTTTTTT. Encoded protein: CASSFPVGQKNTGELFF. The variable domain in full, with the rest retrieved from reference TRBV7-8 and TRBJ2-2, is GAGVSQSPRYKVAKRGQDVALRCDPISGHVSLFWYQQALGQGPEFLTYFQNEAQLDKSGLPSDRFFAERPEGSVSTLKIQRTQQEDSAVYLCASSFPVGQKNTGELFFGEGSRLTVL.

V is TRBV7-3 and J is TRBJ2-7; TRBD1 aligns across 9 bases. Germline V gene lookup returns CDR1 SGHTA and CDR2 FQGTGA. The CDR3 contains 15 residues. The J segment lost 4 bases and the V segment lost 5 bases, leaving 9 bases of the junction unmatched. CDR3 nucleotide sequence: TGTGCCAGCAGCCCCCGAGGCGGACAGGGGTACGAGCAGTACTTC. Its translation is CASSPRGGQGYEQYF.

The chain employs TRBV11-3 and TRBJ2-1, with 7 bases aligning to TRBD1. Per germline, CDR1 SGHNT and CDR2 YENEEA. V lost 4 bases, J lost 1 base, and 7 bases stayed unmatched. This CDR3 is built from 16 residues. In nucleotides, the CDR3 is TGTGCCAGCAGCTCGAGGGGGCTCAGTTCCTACAATGAGCAGTTCTTC. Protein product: CASSSRGLSSYNEQFF.

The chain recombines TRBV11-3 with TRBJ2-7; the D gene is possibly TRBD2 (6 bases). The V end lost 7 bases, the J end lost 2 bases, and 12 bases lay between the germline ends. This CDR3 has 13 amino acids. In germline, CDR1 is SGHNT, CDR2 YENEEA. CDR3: CASTAGFTYEQYF. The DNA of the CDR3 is TGTGCCAGCACCGCGGGATTTACCTACGAGCAGTACTTC.

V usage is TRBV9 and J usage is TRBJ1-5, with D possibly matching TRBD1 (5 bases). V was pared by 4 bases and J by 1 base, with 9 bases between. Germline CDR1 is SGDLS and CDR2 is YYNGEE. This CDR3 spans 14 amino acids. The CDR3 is CASSPTVSNQPQHF. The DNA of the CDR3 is TGTGCCAGCAGCCCGACAGTAAGCAATCAGCCCCAGCATTTT.

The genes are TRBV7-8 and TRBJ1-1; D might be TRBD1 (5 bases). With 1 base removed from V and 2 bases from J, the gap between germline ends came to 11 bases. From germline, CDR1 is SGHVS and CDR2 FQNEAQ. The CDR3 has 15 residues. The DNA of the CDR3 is TGTGCCAGCAGCTTAGTGAGGACACTTAACACTGAAGCTTTCTTT. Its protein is CASSLVRTLNTEAFF.

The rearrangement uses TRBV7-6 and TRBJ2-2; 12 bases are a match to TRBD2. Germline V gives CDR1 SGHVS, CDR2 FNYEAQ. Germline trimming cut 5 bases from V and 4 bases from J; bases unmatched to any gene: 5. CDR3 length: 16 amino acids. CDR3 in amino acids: CASSQTSGRATGELFF. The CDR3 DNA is TGTGCCAGCAGCCAGACTAGCGGGAGAGCCACCGGGGAGCTGTTTTTT.

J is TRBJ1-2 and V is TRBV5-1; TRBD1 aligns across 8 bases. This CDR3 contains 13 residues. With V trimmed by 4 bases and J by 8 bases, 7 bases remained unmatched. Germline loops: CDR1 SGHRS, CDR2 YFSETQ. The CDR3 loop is CASSPGQGGGYTF. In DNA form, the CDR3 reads TGCGCCAGCAGCCCCGGACAGGGAGGGGGCTACACCTTC.

The DNA for the CDR3 is TGTGCCAGCAGCGCCGGAGTACAGAACACTGAAGCTTTCTTT. It specifies CASSAGVQNTEAFF. The V call is TRBV5-4, the J call TRBJ1-1; unclear D gene. Germline V gene data show CDR1 as SGHNT and CDR2 as YYREEE (reference sequence). The CDR3 length is 14 residues. V lost 4 bases and J lost 1, with 11 bases in between. Variable domain in full (rest from reference TRBV5-4 and TRBJ1-1): ETGVTQSPTHLIKTRGQQVTLRCSSQSGHNTVSWYQQALGQGPQFIFQYYREEENGRGNFPPRFSGLQFPNYSSELNVNALELDDSALYLCASSAGVQNTEAFFGQGTRLTVV.

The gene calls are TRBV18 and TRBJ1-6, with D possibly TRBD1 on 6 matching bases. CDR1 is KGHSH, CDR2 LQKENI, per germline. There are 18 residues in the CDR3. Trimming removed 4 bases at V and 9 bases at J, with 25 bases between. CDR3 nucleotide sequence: TGTGCCAGCTCACTAATGGGACAAGGGACTAGTAGGATTTCACCCCTCCACTTT. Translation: CASSLMGQGTSRISPLHF.

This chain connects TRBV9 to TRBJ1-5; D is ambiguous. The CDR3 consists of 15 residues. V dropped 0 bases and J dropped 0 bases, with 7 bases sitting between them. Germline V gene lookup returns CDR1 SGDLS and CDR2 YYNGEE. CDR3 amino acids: CASSVGALSNQPQHF. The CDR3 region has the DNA TGTGCCAGCAGCGTAGGGGCTCTTAGCAATCAGCCCCAGCATTTT.

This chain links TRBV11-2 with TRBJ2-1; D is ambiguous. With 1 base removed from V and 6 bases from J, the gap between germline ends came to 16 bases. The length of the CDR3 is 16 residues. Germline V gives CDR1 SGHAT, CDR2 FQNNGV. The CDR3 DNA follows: TGTGCCAGCAGCTTAGTCCCTTCAAAAACTATCAATGAGCAGTTCTTC. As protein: CASSLVPSKTINEQFF.

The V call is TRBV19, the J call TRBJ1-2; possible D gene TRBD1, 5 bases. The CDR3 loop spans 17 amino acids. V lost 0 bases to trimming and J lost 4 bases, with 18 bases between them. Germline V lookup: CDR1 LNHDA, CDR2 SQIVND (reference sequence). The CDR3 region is CASSIEGGTVLTYGYTF. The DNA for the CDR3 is TGTGCCAGTAGTATAGAGGGAGGGACCGTCTTGACCTATGGCTACACCTTC.

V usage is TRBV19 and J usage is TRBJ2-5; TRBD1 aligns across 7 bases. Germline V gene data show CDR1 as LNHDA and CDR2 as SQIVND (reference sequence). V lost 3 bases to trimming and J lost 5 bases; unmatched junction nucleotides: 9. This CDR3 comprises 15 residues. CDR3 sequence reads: CASSMISGTVETQYF. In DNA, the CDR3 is TGTGCCAGTAGTATGATATCGGGGACAGTTGAGACCCAGTACTTC.

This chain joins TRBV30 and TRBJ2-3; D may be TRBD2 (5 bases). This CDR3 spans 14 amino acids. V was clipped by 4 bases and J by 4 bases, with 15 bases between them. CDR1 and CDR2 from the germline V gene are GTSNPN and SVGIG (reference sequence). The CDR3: CAWIGGYLPDTQYF. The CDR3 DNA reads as TGTGCCTGGATCGGCGGGTACCTCCCAGATACGCAGTATTTT.

The CDR3 here is CASSVQGAYGYTF. The CDR3 DNA follows: TGTGCCAGCAGCGTACAGGGGGCTTATGGCTACACCTTC. V and J are TRBV2 and TRBJ1-2; 9 bases map to TRBD1. CDR1 and CDR2 (germline): SNHLY, FYNNEI. The junction had 4 bases not matched to a gene; V was cut back by 6 bases and J by 5 bases. CDR3 length: 13 amino acids.

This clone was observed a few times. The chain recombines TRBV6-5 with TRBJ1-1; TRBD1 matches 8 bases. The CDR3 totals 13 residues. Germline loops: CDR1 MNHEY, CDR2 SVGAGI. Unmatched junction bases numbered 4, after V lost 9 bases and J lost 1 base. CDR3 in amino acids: CASGQGENTEAFF. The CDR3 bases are TGTGCCAGTGGACAGGGAGAGAACACTGAAGCTTTCTTT.

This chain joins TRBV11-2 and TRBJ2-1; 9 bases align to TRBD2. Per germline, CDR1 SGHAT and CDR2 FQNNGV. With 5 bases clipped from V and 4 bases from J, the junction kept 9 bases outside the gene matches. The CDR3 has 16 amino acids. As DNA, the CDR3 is TGTGCCAGCAGCCTCAATAGCGGGAGAGGATACAATGAGCAGTTCTTC. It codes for CASSLNSGRGYNEQFF.

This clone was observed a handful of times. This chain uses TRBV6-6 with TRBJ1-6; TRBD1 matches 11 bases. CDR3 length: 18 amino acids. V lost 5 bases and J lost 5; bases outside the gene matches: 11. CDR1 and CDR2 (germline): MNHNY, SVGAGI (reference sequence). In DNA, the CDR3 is TGTGCCAGCAGTCCGGGACAGGGGGTGGGCTACAATAATTCACCCCTCCACTTT. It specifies CASSPGQGVGYNNSPLHF.

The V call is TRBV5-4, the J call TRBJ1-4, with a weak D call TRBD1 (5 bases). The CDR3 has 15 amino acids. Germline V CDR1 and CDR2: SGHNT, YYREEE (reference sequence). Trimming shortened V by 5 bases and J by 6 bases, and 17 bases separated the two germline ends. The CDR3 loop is CASSSAGFGDEKLFF. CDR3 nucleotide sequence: TGTGCCAGCAGTTCCGCAGGGTTCGGAGATGAAAAACTGTTTTTT.

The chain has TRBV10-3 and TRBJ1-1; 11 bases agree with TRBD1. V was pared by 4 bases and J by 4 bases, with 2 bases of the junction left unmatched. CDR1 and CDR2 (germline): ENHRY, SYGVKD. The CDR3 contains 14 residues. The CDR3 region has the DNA TGTGCCATCAGTGTTGGACAGGGGGCCACTGAAGCTTTCTTT. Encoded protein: CAISVGQGATEAFF.

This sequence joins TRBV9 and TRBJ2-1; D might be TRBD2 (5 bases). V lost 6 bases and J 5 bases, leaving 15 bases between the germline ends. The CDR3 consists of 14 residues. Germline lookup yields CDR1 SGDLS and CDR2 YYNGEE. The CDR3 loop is CASNKDGVNNEQFF. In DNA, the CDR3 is TGTGCCAGCAACAAAGACGGGGTTAACAATGAGCAGTTCTTC. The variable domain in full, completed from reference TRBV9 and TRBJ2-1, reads DSGVTQTPKHLITATGQRVTLRCSPRSGDLSVYWYQQSLDQGLQFLIQYYNGEERAKGNILERFSAQQFPDLHSELNLSSLELGDSALYFCASNKDGVNNEQFFGPGTRLTVL.

The CDR3 here is CASSQVSGQYNEQFF. In nucleotides, the CDR3 is TGCGCCAGCAGCCAGGTTTCGGGACAATACAATGAGCAGTTCTTC. The chain combines TRBV4-1 with TRBJ2-1, with D perhaps matching TRBD1 (6 bases). The ends were cut back, 3 bases at V and 4 bases at J, with 13 bases in the middle. Germline-derived CDR1 and CDR2 are MGHRA and YSYEKL. The CDR3 covers 15 residues.

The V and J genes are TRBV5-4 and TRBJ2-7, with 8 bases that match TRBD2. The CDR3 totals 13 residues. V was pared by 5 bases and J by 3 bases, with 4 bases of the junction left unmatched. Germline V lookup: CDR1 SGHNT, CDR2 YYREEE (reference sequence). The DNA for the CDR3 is TGTGCCAGCAGGCCCAGCGGGAGCTACGAGCAGTACTTC. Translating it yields CASRPSGSYEQYF. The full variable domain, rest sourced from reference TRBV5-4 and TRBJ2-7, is ETGVTQSPTHLIKTRGQQVTLRCSSQSGHNTVSWYQQALGQGPQFIFQYYREEENGRGNFPPRFSGLQFPNYSSELNVNALELDDSALYLCASRPSGSYEQYFGPGTRLTVT.